This TCR beta chain derives from a study of cytomegalovirus exposure and HLA in healthy donors. Across the whole study: Unique TCRs numbering around 80 million, obtained from HLA-typed donors, made up an early data release. Clustering assigned over 70% of the approximately 390 genotyped donors to the Caucasian-associated ancestry cluster.

About this clone: Germline is not matched at one junction end, which may reflect a read error.

The PCR contained 60 Vbeta and 13 Jbeta primers. The data were produced by immunoSEQ multiplex PCR, yet TCRdb's version contains in-frame clones alone and is incomplete. The sample has fewer than 200,000 clones, more than 65% seen once. Germline assignment: CDR1 SEHNR and CDR2 FQNEAQ (reference sequence). This CDR3 spans 12 amino acids. The chain combines TRBV7-9 with TRBJ2-7, with a tentative D call TRBD1 (6 bases). The sample taken for sequencing was PBMCs. The clonotype originates from a male donor in good health and CMV-seronegative. The CDR3 DNA follows: TGTTCCAGCAGAGGACAGAACTACGAGCAGTACTTC. It codes for CSSRGQNYEQYF.